The rows below give T cell receptor beta chains drawn from one sample of a study of T cell responses to AZD1222 COVID-19 vaccine. Assay used: immunoSEQ multiplex PCR; TCRdb lists only in-frame clones, some missing. The sample contains 90,000 to 95,000 clones, about nine tenths of which appear only once. Sequenced material: peripheral blood, taken on day 0 of AZD1222 vaccination. These receptors were obtained from an adult in good health. CDR3s include the opening cysteine and the closing phenylalanine or tryptophan. The order of the fields is CDR3 protein, CDR3 DNA, clone size, D gene, J gene, V gene. The D gene is left open where the match is weak. Clone size, where shown, is once, few, many, or a class for clones that have expanded.

CDR3 protein: CASSRTDLAKNIQYF
CDR3 DNA: TGTGCCAGTAGCCGGACAGATCTAGCCAAAAACATTCAGTACTTC
clone size: once
D gene: .
J gene: TRBJ2-4
V gene: TRBV19

CDR3 protein: CASSYLGTVTSPLHF
CDR3 DNA: TGTGCCAGCAGTTACTTGGGAACGGTGACTTCACCCCTCCACTTT
clone size: .
D gene: .
J gene: TRBJ1-6
V gene: TRBV6-5

CDR3 protein: CASSLRVTNEKLFF
CDR3 DNA: TGTGCCAGCAGCCTCCGGGTTACTAATGAAAAACTGTTTTTT
clone size: .
D gene: .
J gene: TRBJ1-4
V gene: TRBV3-1/TRBV3-2

CDR3 protein: CASSPRTGEGETQYF
CDR3 DNA: TGTGCCAGCAGCCCACGGACAGGGGAGGGGGAGACCCAGTACTTC
clone size: .
D gene: TRBD1
J gene: TRBJ2-5
V gene: TRBV5-5

CDR3 protein: CASSLQGPYNSPLHF
CDR3 DNA: TGTGCCAGCAGCTTACAGGGACCCTATAATTCACCCCTCCACTTT
clone size: .
D gene: .
J gene: TRBJ1-6
V gene: TRBV3-1/TRBV3-2

CDR3 protein: CASSRPSPSGAYEQYF
CDR3 DNA: TGTGCCAGCAGTCGACCCTCTCCTAGCGGGGCCTACGAGCAGTACTTC
clone size: .
D gene: TRBD2
J gene: TRBJ2-7
V gene: TRBV6-6

CDR3 protein: CASGYQPQHF
CDR3 DNA: TGTGCCAGCGGCTATCAGCCCCAGCATTTT
clone size: .
D gene: .
J gene: TRBJ1-5
V gene: TRBV28

CDR3 protein: CASSMGRTSQSYNEQFF
CDR3 DNA: TGTGCCAGTAGTATGGGCCGGACATCCCAATCCTACAATGAGCAGTTCTTC
clone size: .
D gene: .
J gene: TRBJ2-1
V gene: TRBV19

CDR3 protein: CASSLVLSRGRTGELFF
CDR3 DNA: TGTGCCAGCAGCTTGGTCCTAAGTAGGGGGCGTACCGGGGAGCTGTTTTTT
clone size: .
D gene: TRBD1
J gene: TRBJ2-2
V gene: TRBV5-4

CDR3 protein: CASSLTPPGGGGEKLFF
CDR3 DNA: TGTGCCAGCAGCTTAACCCCTCCCGGGGGCGGCGGTGAAAAACTGTTTTTT
clone size: .
D gene: .
J gene: TRBJ1-4
V gene: TRBV7-3

CDR3 protein: CATSRGGTQETQYF
CDR3 DNA: TGTGCCACCAGCAGAGGGGGCACTCAAGAGACCCAGTACTTC
clone size: .
D gene: .
J gene: TRBJ2-5
V gene: TRBV15

CDR3 protein: CASSSTGELFF
CDR3 DNA: TGTGCCAGCAGCTCGACCGGGGAGCTGTTTTTT
clone size: .
D gene: .
J gene: TRBJ2-2
V gene: TRBV7-2

CDR3 protein: CASSLEWNNYGYTF
CDR3 DNA: TGCGCCAGCAGCTTGGAATGGAATAACTATGGCTACACCTTC
clone size: .
D gene: .
J gene: TRBJ1-2
V gene: TRBV5-1

CDR3 protein: CASSLVSGGGYTF
CDR3 DNA: TGTGCCAGCAGCTTAGTCTCCGGTGGTGGCTACACCTTC
clone size: .
D gene: .
J gene: TRBJ1-2
V gene: TRBV7-9

CDR3 protein: CASRARRWGQGSYEQYF
CDR3 DNA: TGTGCCAGCAGAGCAAGACGGTGGGGGCAGGGATCCTACGAGCAGTACTTC
clone size: .
D gene: .
J gene: TRBJ2-7
V gene: TRBV28

CDR3 protein: CASSTSTGGTEAFF
CDR3 DNA: TGTGCCAGTAGTACCTCGACAGGGGGCACTGAAGCTTTCTTT
clone size: .
D gene: TRBD1
J gene: TRBJ1-1
V gene: TRBV19

CDR3 protein: CASSQGTGGSNSPLHF
CDR3 DNA: TGCGCCAGCAGCCAAGGGACAGGGGGTAGTAATTCACCCCTCCACTTT
clone size: .
D gene: TRBD1
J gene: TRBJ1-6
V gene: TRBV4-3

CDR3 protein: CASSKLTGVDTEAFF
CDR3 DNA: TGTGCCAGCAGCAAGCTGACAGGGGTAGACACTGAAGCTTTCTTT
clone size: .
D gene: TRBD1
J gene: TRBJ1-1
V gene: TRBV5-4

CDR3 protein: CASSGGDRDFTEAFF
CDR3 DNA: TGCGCCAGCAGCGGGGGCGACAGAGACTTCACTGAAGCTTTCTTT
clone size: .
D gene: .
J gene: TRBJ1-1
V gene: TRBV4-3

CDR3 protein: CASTSGSRSGELFF
CDR3 DNA: TGTGCCAGCACCTCAGGAAGTAGATCCGGGGAGCTGTTTTTT
clone size: .
D gene: .
J gene: TRBJ2-2
V gene: TRBV27

CDR3 protein: CASSPRAGGNTGELFF
CDR3 DNA: TGTGCCAGCTCACCACGTGCAGGGGGTAACACCGGGGAGCTGTTTTTT
clone size: .
D gene: TRBD1
J gene: TRBJ2-2
V gene: TRBV18

CDR3 protein: CASSPGDGQETQYF
CDR3 DNA: TGCGCCAGCAGCCCGGGCGACGGGCAAGAGACCCAGTACTTC
clone size: once
D gene: .
J gene: TRBJ2-5
V gene: TRBV5-1